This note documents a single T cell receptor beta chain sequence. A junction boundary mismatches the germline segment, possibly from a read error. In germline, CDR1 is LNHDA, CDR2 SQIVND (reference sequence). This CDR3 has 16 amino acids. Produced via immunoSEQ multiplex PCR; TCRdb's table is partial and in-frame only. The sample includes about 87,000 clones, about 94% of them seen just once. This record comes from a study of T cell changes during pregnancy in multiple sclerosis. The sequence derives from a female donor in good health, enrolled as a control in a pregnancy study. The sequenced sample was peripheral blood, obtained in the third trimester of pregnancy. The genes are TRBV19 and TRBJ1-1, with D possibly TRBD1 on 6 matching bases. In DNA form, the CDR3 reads TGTGCCAGTAATATAACTGGGAGGGGGTCGGACACTGAAGCTTTCTTT. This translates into CASNITGRGSDTEAFF.